This TCR beta chain was identified during a study of blood T cell repertoires in COVID-19. CDR3 length: 14 amino acids. Trimming took 8 bases from V and 1 from J; bases not matched to a gene: 3. CDR1 and CDR2 (germline): MNHEY, SVGAGI. The repertoire was sequenced with immunoSEQ multiplex PCR; TCRdb's copy has only in-frame clones and lacks some. The sample lists 250,000 to 350,000 clones, roughly 80% occurring once. This sequence originates from a person aged 65 to 79 with COVID-19, enrolled during active disease. The sequenced material came from peripheral blood. V and J are TRBV6-5 and TRBJ2-4, with 9 positions matching TRBD1. In nucleotides, the CDR3 is TGTGCCAGCCTACAGGGGGCTGCCAAAAACATTCAGTACTTC. Its translation: CASLQGAAKNIQYF.